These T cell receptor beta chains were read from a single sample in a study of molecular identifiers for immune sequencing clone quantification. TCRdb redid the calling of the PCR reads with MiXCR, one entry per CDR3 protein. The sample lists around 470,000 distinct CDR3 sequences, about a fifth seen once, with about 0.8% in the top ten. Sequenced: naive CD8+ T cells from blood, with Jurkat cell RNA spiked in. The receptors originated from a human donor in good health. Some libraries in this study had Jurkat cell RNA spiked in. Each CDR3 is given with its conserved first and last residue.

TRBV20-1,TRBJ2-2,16,CSARDPRRANTGELFF
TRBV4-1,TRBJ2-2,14,CASSQTKNTGELFF
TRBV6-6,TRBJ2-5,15,CASSAGALRGETQYF
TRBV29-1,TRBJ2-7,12,CSVVWQGNEQYF
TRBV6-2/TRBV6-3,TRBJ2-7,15,CASRPGTSGSYEQYF
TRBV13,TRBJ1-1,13,CASSHQRYTEAFF
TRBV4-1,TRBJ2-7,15,CASSQETGGSYEQYF
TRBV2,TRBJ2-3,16,CASSEAGGQLRDTQYF
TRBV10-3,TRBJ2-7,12,CAISDVIYEQYF
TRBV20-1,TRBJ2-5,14,CSASSGATQETQYF
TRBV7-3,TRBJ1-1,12,CASSSQGQEAFF
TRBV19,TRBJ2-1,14,CASSIVSGRHEQFF
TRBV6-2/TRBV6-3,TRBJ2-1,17,CASRPWQGPSVHNEQFF
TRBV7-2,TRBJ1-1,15,CASSFGGGLNTEAFF
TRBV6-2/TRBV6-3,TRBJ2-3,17,CASKLARASGDADTQYF
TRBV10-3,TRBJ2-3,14,CAVSPQGPTDTQYF
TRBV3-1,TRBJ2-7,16,CASSQDRAGHPYEQYF
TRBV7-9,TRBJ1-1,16,CASSSNNDRVHTEAFF
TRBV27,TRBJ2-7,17,CASSFAPGTVQVYEQYF
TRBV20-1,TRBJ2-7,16,CSARDQGLAFPYEQYF
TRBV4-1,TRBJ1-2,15,CASSLQGAENYGYTF
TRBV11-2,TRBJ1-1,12,CASFLMNTEAFF
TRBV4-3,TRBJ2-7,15,CASSFQGRRRDEQCF
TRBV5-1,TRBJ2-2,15,CASSFGLGGTGELFF
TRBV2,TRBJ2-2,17,CASSELRARRGSGELFF
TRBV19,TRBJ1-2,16,CASSTFDSSESFGYTF
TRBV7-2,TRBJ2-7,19,CASSLESQLAGMIDYEQYF